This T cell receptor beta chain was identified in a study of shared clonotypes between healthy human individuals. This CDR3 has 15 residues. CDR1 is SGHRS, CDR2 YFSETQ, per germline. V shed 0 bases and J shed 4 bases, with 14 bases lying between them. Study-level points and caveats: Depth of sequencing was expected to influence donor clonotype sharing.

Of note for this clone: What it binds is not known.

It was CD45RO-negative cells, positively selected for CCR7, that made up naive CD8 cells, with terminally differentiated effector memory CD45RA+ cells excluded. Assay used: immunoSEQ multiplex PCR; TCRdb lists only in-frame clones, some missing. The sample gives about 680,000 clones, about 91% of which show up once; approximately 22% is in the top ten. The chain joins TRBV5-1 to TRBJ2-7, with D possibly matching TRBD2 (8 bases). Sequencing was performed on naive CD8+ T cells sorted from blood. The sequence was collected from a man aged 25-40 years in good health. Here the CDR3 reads CASSLGVAGQYEQYF. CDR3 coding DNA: TGCGCCAGCAGCTTGGGAGTAGCGGGACAGTACGAGCAGTACTTC.